This section outlines one TCR beta chain sequence together with its context. Antigen: not known. The UMIs contained a 6-nucleotide sample barcode. They were added by template switching during cDNA synthesis. Using TCRalpha and TCRbeta cDNA, the researchers carried out two nested PCRs that lasted approximately 16 and 10 cycles. TCRdb re-called the 5' RACE reads and shows each CDR3 protein once, DNA omitted. In total, the table holds fewer than 450,000 distinct CDR3 sequences. The germline V gene has CDR1 SGHRS and CDR2 YFSETQ. The CDR3 loop spans 14 amino acids. The data originate from a study of monozygotic twins with inflammatory bowel disease. The total RNA came straight from whole blood, and T cells were not sorted beforehand. Overall study findings and caveats: Versus healthy twins, IBD patients showed fewer clonotypes shared with others, especially with disease activity.

This receptor was identified in a human donor with ulcerative colitis or Crohn's disease, or a healthy co-twin of an affected twin (not recorded which). V and J are TRBV5-1 and TRBJ1-5; TCRdb's D gene call, TRBD1, goes unchecked for lack of DNA. Sample: blood. CDR3 region: CASSWDGGNQPQHF.